The TCR beta chain described here comes from a study of cytomegalovirus exposure and HLA in healthy donors. The PCR ran on 60 Vbeta and 13 Jbeta primers. Method: immunoSEQ multiplex PCR; TCRdb's copy keeps in-frame clones and lacks some. There are some 190,000 clones in the sample; 75% to 85% occur only once, and approximately 1.4% lies in the top ten. The CDR3 runs to 13 residues. CDR1 and CDR2 (germline): SNHLY, FYNNEI. The receptor comes from a man aged 18 to 29 in good health and CMV-seronegative. V is TRBV2 and J is TRBJ2-5; no clear D. The DNA end is a closer match to TRBJ2-7, so the J assignment may be wrong. Material for sequencing was PBMCs. CDR3 DNA sequence: TGTGCCAGCAGTGGGGCAGTAACCTACGAGCAGTACTTC. Its translation is CASSGAVTYEQYF.